The clone carrying this TCR beta chain came up many times. Its specificity is not known. These data are taken from a study of metastatic and nonmetastatic thyroid tumors. Background on the study: For malignant and benign thyroid patients, tumor or nodule tissue and blood were the sources whose repertoires were compared. Study-level findings and limits: Malignant thyroid tumors reportedly exceeded benign nodules significantly in TCR beta diversity, with the difference appearing in blood and tumor.

In the study's own analysis: A classifier for distant metastasis in papillary thyroid cancer was constructed using CDR3 differences observed across clinicopathological groups. TCRdb re-called the PCR reads with MiXCR. These V and J calls are TCRdb output, not the study's own analysis. The profile shows about 40,000 clones, about 20% of them singletons. The CDR3 runs to 17 residues. Germline assignment: CDR1 SGHRS and CDR2 YFSETQ. Trimming left V 0 bases short and J 2 bases short, with 15 bases between. Each patient went into thyroid surgery without having received any treatment. The chain links TRBV5-1 to TRBJ1-5; D is uncertain. The sequenced material came from tumor tissue. The origin of this receptor is a female donor with papillary thyroid cancer or a benign thyroid nodule (not recorded which). Some clones in this sample may be carry-over from other donors' samples. The CDR3 DNA is TGCGCCAGCAGCTTGGGACCGGGGAATTTGGGCAATCAGCCCCAGCATTTT. This gives the protein CASSLGPGNLGNQPQHF. Drawing the rest from reference TRBV5-1 and TRBJ1-5, the complete variable domain is KAGVTQTPRYLIKTRGQQVTLSCSPISGHRSVSWYQQTPGQGLQFLFEYFSETQRNKGNFPGRFSGRQFSNSRSEMNVSTLELGDSALYLCASSLGPGNLGNQPQHFGDGTRLSIL.